This T cell receptor (beta chain) was recovered during a study of technical replicates of blood from a few donors. CDR3 size: 16 residues. Trimming removed 1 base from V and 9 bases from J; junction bases left unmatched: 7. Germline CDR1 SGHDT, CDR2 YYEEEE. Method: immunoSEQ multiplex PCR; TCRdb's copy keeps in-frame clones and lacks some. The sample yields roughly 60,000 clones, approximately 94% seen once. The chain uses TRBV5-6 and TRBJ2-1; 13 bases fit TRBD2. The sequence was collected from a human donor in good health. Some clones in this sample may be carry-over from other donors' samples. Sequencing was performed on PBMCs. As DNA, the CDR3 is TGTGCCAGCAGCTTGTACGGACTAGCGGGAGCGGCTGAGCAGTTCTTC. Translated, it gives CASSLYGLAGAAEQFF.